The 27 T cell receptor beta chains listed next were all sequenced from one sample in a study of cytomegalovirus exposure and HLA in healthy donors. Vbeta (60) and Jbeta (13) primers were used in the PCR. Libraries were prepared by immunoSEQ multiplex PCR; TCRdb keeps only in-frame clonotypes and omits some of them. The sample has about 110,000 clones; approximately 78% are singletons. Sequenced: PBMCs. Receptors were obtained from a woman aged 40 to 50 in good health and CMV-seropositive.

This clone was recorded once. The chain combines TRBV29-1 with TRBJ2-5, with TRBD2 identical over 7 bases. The germline CDR1 and CDR2 sequences are SQVTM and ANQGSEA. The length of the CDR3 is 13 residues. J gave up 4 bases and V 1 base, and 3 bases lay outside the gene matches. DNA for the CDR3: TGCAGCGTTGAAGGAGCGGGGATAGAGACCCAGTACTTC. Translating it yields CSVEGAGIETQYF.

The CDR3, as DNA: TGTGCCAGCAGCGAGCCGGGACTAGCGAGCACCTACAATGAGCAGTTCTTC. It is translated as CASSEPGLASTYNEQFF. This chain connects TRBV5-6 to TRBJ2-1; 10 nucleotides agree with TRBD2. This CDR3 is built from 17 residues. J was trimmed by 2 bases and V by 4 bases; bases with no gene match: 9. Germline CDR1 and CDR2: SGHDT and YYEEEE. Supplemented by reference TRBV5-6 and TRBJ2-1, the full variable domain reads DAGVTQSPTHLIKTRGQQVTLRCSPKSGHDTVSWYQQALGQGPQFIFQYYEEEERQRGNFPDRFSGHQFPNYSSELNVNALLLGDSALYLCASSEPGLASTYNEQFFGPGTRLTVL.

The genes are TRBV7-2 and TRBJ2-7, with 15 bases lining up with TRBD2. This CDR3 is built from 16 residues. Trimming removed 1 base from V and 5 bases from J; junction bases left unmatched: 3. In germline, CDR1 is SGHTA, CDR2 FQGNSA. The DNA for the CDR3 is TGTGCCAGCAGCTTAGGGGGGACTAGCGGGGGGAACGAGCAGTACTTC. Residues: CASSLGGTSGGNEQYF.

The chain is built from TRBV7-8 and TRBJ1-4, with D perhaps matching TRBD1 (6 bases). Germline V gene data show CDR1 as SGHVS and CDR2 as FQNEAQ. V lost 1 base and J lost 8, with 14 bases in between. CDR3 length equals 15 residues. Written as DNA, the CDR3 is TGTGCCAGCAGCTTAGAGCGGGGGGCGGTCGAAAAACTGTTTTTT. Amino acids: CASSLERGAVEKLFF.

CDR3 nucleotides: TGTGCCAGCAGTCGGACAGGCTACAATGAGCAGTTCTTC. Its translation is CASSRTGYNEQFF. The rearrangement links TRBV27 to TRBJ2-1, with TRBD1 matching 7 bases. From germline, CDR1 is MNHEY and CDR2 SMNVEV (reference sequence). Losses at the gene ends were 5 bases for V and 3 bases for J; bases not matched to a gene: 1. This CDR3 contains 13 residues.

This chain connects TRBV4-2 to TRBJ2-1, with TRBD2 identical over 13 bases. Germline values: CDR1 LGHNA, CDR2 YNFKEQ. CDR3 length: 17 amino acids. V dropped 3 bases and J dropped 7; count of bases not matched to a gene: 9. CDR3 DNA sequence: TGTGCCAGCAGCCACCCGGATGGACTAGCGGGGGATAATGAGCAGTTCTTC. Its translation: CASSHPDGLAGDNEQFF.

The chain employs TRBV6-4 and TRBJ2-1; 12 nucleotides match TRBD2. From germline, CDR1 is MRHNA and CDR2 SNTAGT. V shed 5 bases, J shed 9 bases, and the junction held 8 bases outside the gene matches. The CDR3 sequence is 15 residues long. For the CDR3, the DNA is TGTGCCAGCAGTTCTAGCGGGGGGGCAGTTGGTGAGCAGTTCTTC. Its protein is CASSSSGGAVGEQFF.

V gene TRBV9 combines with J gene TRBJ1-1; 8 bases agree with TRBD1. Germline V gene sequence: CDR1 SGDLS, CDR2 YYNGEE. The CDR3 is 15 residues long. The J segment lost 3 bases and the V segment lost 3 bases, leaving 7 bases of the junction unmatched. In nucleotides, the CDR3 is TGTGCCAGCAGCGACGAGCGGGACAGGTACACTGAAGCTTTCTTT. Its protein product is CASSDERDRYTEAFF.

This clone appeared once. J is TRBJ2-6 and V is TRBV4-3; TRBD2 aligns across 13 bases. Germline CDR1 and CDR2: LGHNA and YSLEER. The V gene end was trimmed by 4 bases and the J gene end by 4 bases; junction bases not matched to a gene: 4. The CDR3 runs to 17 residues. CDR3 sequence reads: CASSLGLAGAGANVLTF. CDR3 sequence (DNA): TGCGCCAGCAGCCTAGGACTAGCGGGGGCCGGGGCCAACGTCCTGACTTTC.

The V and J genes are TRBV10-3 and TRBJ2-5, with 11 positions matching TRBD2. Germline V lookup: CDR1 ENHRY, CDR2 SYGVKD. The ends lost 6 bases at V and 5 bases at J; junction bases unmatched: 8. CDR3 size: 15 residues. In DNA, the CDR3 is TGTGCCATCAGCCTAGCGGGGGGCAAGGGGGAGACCCAGTACTTC. Translated: CAISLAGGKGETQYF.

This rearrangement joins TRBV4-2 to TRBJ2-1; D ambiguous. The CDR3 consists of 15 residues. V dropped 1 base and J dropped 6 bases, with 13 bases sitting between them. Germline V CDR1 and CDR2: LGHNA, YNFKEQ. The CDR3 DNA reads as TGTGCCAGCAGCCAAGGGCCCACAAATGGCAATGAGCAGTTCTTC. Residues: CASSQGPTNGNEQFF.

The V call is TRBV9, the J call TRBJ1-4; D is uncertain. V was cut by 5 bases and J by 0 bases, with 14 bases left in between. Germline lookup yields CDR1 SGDLS and CDR2 YYNGEE. The CDR3 has 16 residues. CDR3 in DNA: TGTGCCAGCAGTCCAAGGAGTCTGTCAACTAATGAAAAACTGTTTTTT. Its protein product is CASSPRSLSTNEKLFF.

This clone was seen once. The rearrangement uses TRBV6-6 and TRBJ1-1; no reliable D call. V lost 2 bases to trimming and J lost 1 base, with 11 bases between them. Germline loops: CDR1 MNHNY, CDR2 SVGAGI (reference sequence). This CDR3 has 15 amino acids. Here the CDR3 DNA reads TGTGCCAGCAGTTACACGAGGGTGGAGAACACTGAAGCTTTCTTT. Translation: CASSYTRVENTEAFF.

The chain employs TRBV4-1 and TRBJ1-2; 9 bases agree with TRBD1. The germline V gene encodes CDR1 MGHRA and CDR2 YSYEKL. Trimming took 1 base from V and 7 from J; bases not matched to a gene: 7. The CDR3 runs to 15 residues. The CDR3 DNA follows: TGCGCCAGCAGCCAAGTGGCAGACAGGGGGTCTGGCTACACCTTC. It is translated as CASSQVADRGSGYTF.

Comment on this clone: This specimen includes other DNA sequences encoding the same CDR3. J is TRBJ2-7 and V is TRBV19; 7 positions match TRBD1. Per the germline V gene, CDR1 is LNHDA and CDR2 is SQIVND (reference sequence). The CDR3 runs 13 residues. Trimming removed 5 bases from V and 2 bases from J; junction bases left unmatched: 3. The CDR3 coding sequence is TGTGCCAGTAGTCGGGACAGAGCCTACGAGCAGTACTTC. This gives the protein CASSRDRAYEQYF.

The chain uses TRBV4-3 and TRBJ2-7; TRBD2 matches at 7 bases. This CDR3 is built from 14 residues. V shed 3 bases and J 7 bases; nucleotides not matched to a gene: 9. The V gene's germline CDR1 is LGHNA and CDR2 YSLEER. The CDR3 protein is CASSQSGIKSEQYF. In nucleotides, the CDR3 is TGCGCCAGCAGCCAGAGCGGGATTAAGTCGGAGCAGTACTTC.

This clone showed up just a few times. The chain is built from TRBV5-6 and TRBJ2-6; D ambiguous. The V gene's germline CDR1 is SGHDT and CDR2 YYEEEE. The CDR3 is 14 residues long. Between the trimmed V and J ends, which lost 6 bases and 1 base, there was a span of 8 bases. The DNA for the CDR3 is TGTGCCAGCACGACAAGTTCTGGGGCCAACGTCCTGACTTTC. This gives the protein CASTTSSGANVLTF.

The V gene is TRBV6-1, the J gene TRBJ1-3; a possible D gene is TRBD1 (6 bases). V lost 9 bases, J lost 0 bases, and 12 bases lay in between. Germline assignment: CDR1 MNHNS and CDR2 SASEGT. This CDR3 has 14 amino acids. The CDR3 loop reads CASQGSLSGNTIYF. DNA of the CDR3: TGTGCCAGTCAGGGGTCCCTCTCTGGAAACACCATATATTTT.

The chain has TRBV18 and TRBJ2-1; D is unclear. CDR3 size: 16 residues. Looked up from germline, CDR1 is KGHSH and CDR2 is LQKENI. The V and J ends lost 3 bases and 5 bases respectively, with 17 bases between them. CDR3 sequence reads: CASSPELQRGNNEQFF. The CDR3 DNA follows: TGTGCCAGCTCACCGGAACTCCAGCGCGGAAACAATGAGCAGTTCTTC. Full variable domain (rest looked up from reference TRBV18 and TRBJ2-1): NAGVMQNPRHLVRRRGQEARLRCSPMKGHSHVYWYRQLPEEGLKFMVYLQKENIIDESGMPKERFSAEFPKEGPSILRIQQVVRGDSAAYFCASSPELQRGNNEQFFGPGTRLTVL.

The genes are TRBV11-2 and TRBJ2-7; 7 bases are shared with TRBD1. Germline CDR1 and CDR2: SGHAT and FQNNGV. The CDR3 length is 15 residues. J lost 2 bases, V lost 7 bases, and 11 bases had no gene match. CDR3 residues: CASTPTGQGAYEQYF. CDR3 coding DNA: TGTGCCAGCACCCCTACAGGGCAGGGGGCCTACGAGCAGTACTTC.

The J gene is TRBJ2-3, the V gene TRBV5-4, with TRBD2 as a possible D gene (6 bases). This CDR3 has 16 amino acids. The germline V gene has CDR1 SGHNT and CDR2 YYREEE (reference sequence). Trimming left V 2 bases short and J 1 base short, with 14 bases between. For the CDR3, the DNA is TGTGCCAGCAGCTTTCAGATGGGGGGAGGCACAGATACGCAGTATTTT. It is translated as CASSFQMGGGTDTQYF.

The chain joins TRBV11-2 to TRBJ1-2; D is possibly TRBD1 (6 bases). The CDR3 loop spans 13 amino acids. Germline CDR1 and CDR2: SGHAT and FQNNGV. Between the trimmed V and J ends, which lost 4 bases and 4 bases, there was a span of 10 bases. The CDR3 DNA sequence: TGTGCCAGCAGCTCAGGACAGTTCTATGGCTACACCTTC. Encoded protein: CASSSGQFYGYTF. Full variable domain (outside the CDR3, taken from reference TRBV11-2 and TRBJ1-2): EAGVAQSPRYKIIEKRQSVAFWCNPISGHATLYWYQQILGQGPKLLIQFQNNGVVDDSQLPKDRFSAERLKGVDSTLKIQPAKLEDSAVYLCASSSGQFYGYTFGSGTRLTVV.

This clone was counted once. The V call is TRBV5-5, the J call TRBJ1-1; D unclear. The V and J ends lost 2 bases and 5 bases respectively, with 10 bases between them. The CDR3 totals 13 residues. Germline CDR1 and CDR2: SGHKS and YYEKEE (reference sequence). CDR3 residues: CASSFNGVTEAFF. Here the CDR3 DNA reads TGTGCCAGCAGCTTCAACGGTGTTACTGAAGCTTTCTTT.

The rearrangement joins TRBV10-3 to TRBJ1-1; D not resolved. The CDR3 covers 15 residues. CDR1 is ENHRY and CDR2 is SYGVKD in the germline V gene. V was clipped by 3 bases and J by 5 bases, with 16 bases between them. As DNA, the CDR3 is TGTGCCATCAGTGATTGGACTGAAGGCGTGACTGAAGCTTTCTTT. Its translation: CAISDWTEGVTEAFF.

This clone has just one count. The chain combines TRBV5-6 with TRBJ1-6; D might be TRBD1 (5 bases). Deletions cut 6 bases from V and 7 bases from J, with 11 bases between. Germline V CDR1 and CDR2: SGHDT, YYEEEE. The length of the CDR3 is 13 residues. CDR3 DNA: TGTGCCAGCACTACGACAGAGAATTCACCCCTCCACTTT. This sequence encodes CASTTTENSPLHF.

The chain couples TRBV10-3 to TRBJ1-1; 9 bases are a match to TRBD1. The CDR3 covers 13 residues. Germline CDR1 is ENHRY and CDR2 is SYGVKD. Trimming removed 6 bases from V and 4 bases from J; junction bases left unmatched: 3. The CDR3 region is CAISLDRGTEAFF. The CDR3 coding sequence is TGTGCCATCAGCCTGGACAGGGGCACTGAAGCTTTCTTT.

The J gene is TRBJ1-4, the V gene TRBV6-1; a possible D gene is TRBD1 (5 bases). V shed 11 bases and J shed 3 bases, with 16 bases lying between them. Germline V lookup: CDR1 MNHNS, CDR2 SASEGT. This CDR3 comprises 14 residues. The DNA for the CDR3 is TGTGCCGGGGCGCTAGACGGACCTAATGAAAAACTGTTTTTT. It encodes CAGALDGPNEKLFF.